One and the same sample provided the 9 T cell receptor beta chains below, sequenced in a study of T cell responses to AZD1222 COVID-19 vaccine. Generated by immunoSEQ multiplex PCR, the TCRdb table keeps only in-frame clones and is missing some. The sample has 150,000 to 200,000 clones, around 92% seen once; the top ten hold 10%. Sample: peripheral blood, taken on day 0 of AZD1222 vaccination. All receptors come from an adult in good health.

The chain has TRBV27 and TRBJ1-2, with D tentatively TRBD1 (5 bases). Trimming cost V 5 bases and J 2 bases, with 12 bases left between them. Per germline, CDR1 MNHEY and CDR2 SMNVEV (reference sequence). CDR3 length: 14 residues. CDR3 sequence: CASSPRDSNYGYTF. The CDR3 nucleotides read TGTGCCAGCAGTCCCAGGGACTCCAACTATGGCTACACCTTC.

The rearrangement joins TRBV7-8 to TRBJ1-5; D unresolved. V was shortened by 5 bases and J by 2 bases, with 13 bases between the two germline ends. The CDR3 sequence is 15 residues long. Germline V lookup: CDR1 SGHVS, CDR2 FQNEAQ. CDR3 in amino acids: CASSRARVGNQPQHF. As DNA, the CDR3 is TGTGCCAGCAGCCGGGCTAGGGTGGGCAATCAGCCCCAGCATTTT. The full variable domain, rest sourced from reference TRBV7-8 and TRBJ1-5, is GAGVSQSPRYKVAKRGQDVALRCDPISGHVSLFWYQQALGQGPEFLTYFQNEAQLDKSGLPSDRFFAERPEGSVSTLKIQRTQQEDSAVYLCASSRARVGNQPQHFGDGTRLSIL.

This rearrangement joins TRBV5-5 to TRBJ1-5; D perhaps matches TRBD1 (6 bases). This CDR3 has 18 residues. From germline, CDR1 is SGHKS and CDR2 YYEKEE (reference sequence). The ends were cut back, 3 bases at V and 2 bases at J, with 21 bases in the middle. This chain's CDR3 is CASSYVLKPGAGNQPQHF. The CDR3 DNA is TGTGCCAGCAGCTATGTCCTCAAACCGGGGGCTGGCAATCAGCCCCAGCATTTT. The full variable domain, with the rest looked up from reference TRBV5-5 and TRBJ1-5, is DAGVTQSPTHLIKTRGQQVTLRCSPISGHKSVSWYQQVLGQGPQFIFQYYEKEERGRGNFPDRFSARQFPNYSSELNVNALLLGDSALYLCASSYVLKPGAGNQPQHFGDGTRLSIL.

CDR3 nucleotide sequence: TGTGCCAGCAGAAAGACACCTGGTTGTAATTCACCCCTCCACTTT. This translates into CASRKTPGCNSPLHF. V gene TRBV21-1 combines with J gene TRBJ1-6; whether TRBD1, the table's D call, matches the DNA was not checked. TRBV21-1 is a documented pseudogene. CDR3 size: 15 residues.

V and J are TRBV21-1 and TRBJ1-1. TRBV21-1 represents a pseudogene. This CDR3 has 13 amino acids. The CDR3 sequence: CASSKEGRFGPFF. The CDR3 DNA reads as TGTGCCAGCAGCAAAGAGGGCAGGTTCGGGCCTTTCTTT.

The chain has TRBV5-1 and TRBJ2-2; D gene ambiguous. Germline V gene sequence: CDR1 SGHRS, CDR2 YFSETQ. V was pared by 3 bases and J by 7 bases, with 16 bases between. This CDR3 contains 15 residues. CDR3 amino acids: CASSSDPTAGGELFF. Written as DNA, the CDR3 is TGCGCCAGCAGCTCAGACCCGACGGCAGGCGGGGAGCTGTTTTTT.

The CDR3 sequence: CASSWQGGHNEQFF. The CDR3 nucleotides read TGTGCCAGCAGTTGGCAGGGGGGTCACAATGAGCAGTTCTTC. The chain recombines TRBV6-5 with TRBJ2-1; D perhaps matches TRBD1 (7 bases). The CDR3 length is 14 residues. Trimming took off 4 bases at V and 5 bases at J, with 12 bases between the two ends. The germline CDR1 and CDR2 sequences are MNHEY and SVGAGI.

On this clone itself: This same CDR3 is encoded by further DNA sequences in the sample. CDR3 protein: CASSLGGLNQPQHF. Written as DNA, the CDR3 is TGTGCCAGCAGCCTCGGAGGGCTCAATCAGCCCCAGCATTTT. This rearrangement joins TRBV3-1 (or the pseudogene TRBV3-2) to TRBJ1-5; D gene unclear. V dropped 4 bases and J dropped 3 bases, with 10 bases sitting between them. Germline CDR1 LGHDT, CDR2 YNNKEL (reference sequence). This CDR3 has 14 residues.

This clone was detected a few times. The chain carries TRBV4-1 and TRBJ1-4; no clear D. The CDR3 totals 13 residues. Germline CDR1 and CDR2: MGHRA and YSYEKL. V dropped 3 bases and J dropped 8 bases, with 10 bases sitting between them. In DNA, the CDR3 is TGCGCCAGCAGCCACTTCGTTCAAGAAAAACTGTTTTTT. Protein: CASSHFVQEKLFF.